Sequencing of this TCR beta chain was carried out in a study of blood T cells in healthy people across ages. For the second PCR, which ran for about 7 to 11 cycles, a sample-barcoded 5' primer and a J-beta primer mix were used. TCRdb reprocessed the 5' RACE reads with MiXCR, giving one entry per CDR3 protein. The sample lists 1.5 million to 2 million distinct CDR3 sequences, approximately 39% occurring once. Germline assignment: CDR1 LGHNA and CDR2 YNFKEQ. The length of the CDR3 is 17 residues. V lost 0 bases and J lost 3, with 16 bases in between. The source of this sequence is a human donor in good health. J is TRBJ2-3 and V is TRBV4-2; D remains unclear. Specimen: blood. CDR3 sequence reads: CASSQEMGTVATDTQYF. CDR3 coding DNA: TGTGCCAGCAGCCAAGAAATGGGAACAGTGGCGACAGATACGCAGTATTTT.